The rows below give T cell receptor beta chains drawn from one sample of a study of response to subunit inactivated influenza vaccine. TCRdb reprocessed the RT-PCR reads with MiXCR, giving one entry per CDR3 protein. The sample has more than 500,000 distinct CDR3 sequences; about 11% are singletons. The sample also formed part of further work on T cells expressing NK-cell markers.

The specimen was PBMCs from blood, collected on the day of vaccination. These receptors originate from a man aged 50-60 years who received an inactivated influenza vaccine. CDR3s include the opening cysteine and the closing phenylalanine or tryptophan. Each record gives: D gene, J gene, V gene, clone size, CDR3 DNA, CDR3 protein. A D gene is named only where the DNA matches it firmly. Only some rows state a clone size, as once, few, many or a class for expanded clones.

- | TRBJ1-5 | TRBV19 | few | TGTGCCAGTAGTAAAGGGCCGGGGACACTTCAACAGCATTTT | CASSKGPGTLQQHF
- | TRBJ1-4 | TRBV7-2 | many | TGTGCCAGCAGCTTAGGGGGGCGGACTAATGAAAAACTGTTTTTT | CASSLGGRTNEKLFF
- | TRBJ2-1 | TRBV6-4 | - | TGTGCCAGCAGTGACTCATGGGGAACCGGGGAGCAGTTCTTC | CASSDSWGTGEQFF
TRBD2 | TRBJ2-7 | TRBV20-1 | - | TGCAGTGCACAATCACTAGCGGGAGCCCACGAGCAGTACTTC | CSAQSLAGAHEQYF
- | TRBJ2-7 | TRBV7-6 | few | TGTGCCAGCAGCTTAGATTGGCGAGGTCGGGACGAGCAGTACTTC | CASSLDWRGRDEQYF
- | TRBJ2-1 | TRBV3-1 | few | TGTGCCAGCAGCCCAGGGGACCGACGCAATGAGCAGTTCTTC | CASSPGDRRNEQFF
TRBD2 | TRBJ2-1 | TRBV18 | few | TGTGCCAGCTCACCATGGACTAGCGGGAACTACAATGAGCAGTTCTTC | CASSPWTSGNYNEQFF
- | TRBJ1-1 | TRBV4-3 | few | TGCGCCAGCAGCCAGGATCCTTGGGGAACACAGGAAGCTTTCTTT | CASSQDPWGTQEAFF
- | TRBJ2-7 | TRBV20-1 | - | TGCAGTGCGTGCCAGGCAGCCTACGAGCAGTACTTC | CSACQAAYEQYF
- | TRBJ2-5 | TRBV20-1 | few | TGCAGTGCTACCACGCCCGGGGTACAAGAGACCCAGTACTTC | CSATTPGVQETQYF
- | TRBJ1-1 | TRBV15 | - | TGTGCCACCAGCAGGGCAGGGTCGATTGAAGCTTTCTTT | CATSRAGSIEAFF
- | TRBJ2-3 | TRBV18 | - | TGTGCCAGCTCACCGACAGTGGGGGGACCCACAGATACGCAGTATTTT | CASSPTVGGPTDTQYF
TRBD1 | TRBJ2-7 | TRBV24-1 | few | TGTGCCACCAGTGACCCAGGACAGGGGGCTTACGAGCAGTACTTC | CATSDPGQGAYEQYF
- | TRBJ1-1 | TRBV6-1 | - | TGTGCCAGCAGCACCCTCAGCGCTGAAGCTTTCTTT | CASSTLSAEAFF
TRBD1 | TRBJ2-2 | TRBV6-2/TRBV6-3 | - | TGTGCCAGCAGTTACAGCGGGACAGGGTTTACCGGGGAGCTGTTTTTT | CASSYSGTGFTGELFF
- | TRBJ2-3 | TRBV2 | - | TGTGCCAGCGGGTCAGACGTAGGTACGCAGTATTTT | CASGSDVGTQYF
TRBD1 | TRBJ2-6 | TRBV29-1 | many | TGCAGCGTTGTATTGGACAGGGAAACTGGGGCCAACGTCCTGACTTTC | CSVVLDRETGANVLTF
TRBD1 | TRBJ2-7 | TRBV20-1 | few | TGCAGTGGGACAGGGGGCGAAGAGCAGTACTTC | CSGTGGEEQYF
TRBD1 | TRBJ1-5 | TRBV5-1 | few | TGCGCCAGCAGCTTGGAGGGACAGCACAATCAGCCCCAGCATTTT | CASSLEGQHNQPQHF
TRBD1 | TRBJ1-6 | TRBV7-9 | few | TGTGCCAGCAGCTTAACAGGGGCTTATTCACCCCTCCACTTT | CASSLTGAYSPLHF
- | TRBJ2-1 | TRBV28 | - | TGTGCCAGCAATACAGGGTCGGCTCGGAATGAGCAGTTCTTC | CASNTGSARNEQFF
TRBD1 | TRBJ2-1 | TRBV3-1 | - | TGTGCCAGCAGCCAAAGGGGGACAGGCTACAATGAGCAGTTCTTC | CASSQRGTGYNEQFF
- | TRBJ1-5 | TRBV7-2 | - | TGTGCCAGCAGCTCCGACGGGGCTCAGCCCCAGCATTTT | CASSSDGAQPQHF
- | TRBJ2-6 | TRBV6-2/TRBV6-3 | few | TGTGCCAGCAGTTACCCGCACAGGGTTGGGGCCAACGTCCTGACTTTC | CASSYPHRVGANVLTF
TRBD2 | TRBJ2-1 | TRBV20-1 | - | TGCAGTGCTAGAGTTTATCCCTTGACTAGCGGGGGGGGATACAATGAGCAGTTCTTC | CSARVYPLTSGGGYNEQFF
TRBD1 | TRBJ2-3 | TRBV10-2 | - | TGCGCCAGCAGTGCGGACAGGGGGCGGGAGGGCACAGATACGCAGTATTTT | CASSADRGREGTDTQYF
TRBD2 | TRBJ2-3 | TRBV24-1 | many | TGTGCCACCAGTGCAAAACTAGCGGGCTCCACAGATACGCAGTATTTT | CATSAKLAGSTDTQYF
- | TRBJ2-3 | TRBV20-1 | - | TGCAGTGCACCGCCCGCCGGGACGGGACACACAGATACGCAGTATTTT | CSAPPAGTGHTDTQYF
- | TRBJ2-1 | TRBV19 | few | TGTGCCAGTAGTATCGGGACTCTCCGGCTGGGGCAGTTCTTC | CASSIGTLRLGQFF
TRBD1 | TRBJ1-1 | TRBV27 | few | TGTGCCAGCAGTTTTCAAAGGGGGCCCACTATAGGGAACACTGAAGCTTTCTTT | CASSFQRGPTIGNTEAFF
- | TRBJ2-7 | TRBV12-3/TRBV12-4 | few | TGTGCCAGCAGTCTCCGGGGGGCTTTCGGGTACGAGCAGTACTTC | CASSLRGAFGYEQYF
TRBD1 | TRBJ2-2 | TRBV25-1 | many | TGTGCCAGCACGGTGAACAGGGGGAAAGGTTTGGACACCGGGGAGCTGTTTTTT | CASTVNRGKGLDTGELFF
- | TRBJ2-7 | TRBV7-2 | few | TGTGCCAGCAGCAAACAGGAGACCTACGAGCAGTACTTC | CASSKQETYEQYF
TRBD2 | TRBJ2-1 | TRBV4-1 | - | TGCGCCAGCAGCCTTACCATCGGGACTAGCGGGGGGGCCACCTACAATGAGCAGTTCTTC | CASSLTIGTSGGATYNEQFF
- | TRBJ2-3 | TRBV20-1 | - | TGCAGTGCCTATCGGGCGGGGTTCACAGATACGCAGTATTTT | CSAYRAGFTDTQYF
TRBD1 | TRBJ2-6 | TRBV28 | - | TGTGCCAGCAGTCTGACAGGGTTCGGGCCTGGGGCCAACGTCCTGACTTTC | CASSLTGFGPGANVLTF
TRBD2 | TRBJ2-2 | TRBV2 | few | TGTGCCAGCAGCACACACCTAGCGGGGGGGGGCACCGGGGAGCTGTTTTTT | CASSTHLAGGGTGELFF
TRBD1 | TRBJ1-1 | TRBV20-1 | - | TGCAGTGCTGGACAGGGGGCTAGGGCTGAAGCTTTCTTT | CSAGQGARAEAFF
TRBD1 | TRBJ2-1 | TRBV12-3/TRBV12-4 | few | TGTGCCAGCAGTCTTCGGGACAGGGCCGAGCAGTTCTTC | CASSLRDRAEQFF
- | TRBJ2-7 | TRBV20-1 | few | TGCAGTGCTAGAAGGCAGGGCTTAAGCGAGCAGTACTTC | CSARRQGLSEQYF
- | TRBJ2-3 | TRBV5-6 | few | TGTGCCAGCAGCTTGGGGGACGGAAGATTCACAGATACGCAGTATTTT | CASSLGDGRFTDTQYF
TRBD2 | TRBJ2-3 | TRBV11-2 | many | TGTGCCAGCAGCGCGGGACTAGCGGGAGGGCCAGCCTGGTATACGCAGTATTTT | CASSAGLAGGPAWYTQYF
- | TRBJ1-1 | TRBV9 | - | TGTGCCAGCAGACCTTTGGATCGCAGGGGCAGCACTGAAGCTTTCTTT | CASRPLDRRGSTEAFF
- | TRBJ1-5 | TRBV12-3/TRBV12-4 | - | TGTGCCAGCGGTGTGGGTAGGTTTCAGCCCCAGCATTTT | CASGVGRFQPQHF
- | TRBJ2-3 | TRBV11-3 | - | TGTGCCAGCAGCTTAGATCGGACATTTGATACGCAGTATTTT | CASSLDRTFDTQYF
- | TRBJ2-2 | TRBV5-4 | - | TGTGCCAGCAGCTCCCGTGCGGCAGCCAACACCGGGGAGCTGTTTTTT | CASSSRAAANTGELFF
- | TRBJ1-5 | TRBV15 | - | TGTGCCACCAGCAGCCTAGGGGGTCACAATCAGCCCCAGCATTTT | CATSSLGGHNQPQHF
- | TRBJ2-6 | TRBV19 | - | TGTGCCAGTAGTACCGACGACAGGCTCTCTGGGGCCAACGTCCTGACTTTC | CASSTDDRLSGANVLTF
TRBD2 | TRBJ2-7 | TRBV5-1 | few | TGCGCCAGCAGCGTGACTAGCGGGGTCTCCTACGAGCAGTACTTC | CASSVTSGVSYEQYF
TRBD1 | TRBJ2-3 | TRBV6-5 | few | TGTGCCAGCAGTTACTCGGGACAGTACACAGATACGCAGTATTTT | CASSYSGQYTDTQYF
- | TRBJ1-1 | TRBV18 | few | TGTGCCAGCTCACCACAGGGTCCCCCTGAAGCTTTCTTT | CASSPQGPPEAFF
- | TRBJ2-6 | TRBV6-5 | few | TGTGCCAGCAGTTACTCTCCTTCTGGGGCCAACGTCCTGACTTTC | CASSYSPSGANVLTF
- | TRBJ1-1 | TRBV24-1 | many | TGTGCCACCAGTGATTCGGACACTGAAGCTTTCTTT | CATSDSDTEAFF
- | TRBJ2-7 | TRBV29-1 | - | TGCAGCGTTGATCCGGGGGTAATGGGCGAGCAGTACTTC | CSVDPGVMGEQYF
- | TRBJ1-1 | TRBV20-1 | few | TGCAGTGCTAGAGATCGACGGGCCAACACTGAAGCTTTCTTT | CSARDRRANTEAFF
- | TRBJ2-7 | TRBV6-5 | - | TGTGCCAGCAGTTACCCCACCCGAGGTGAGGGCAGCTACGAGCAGTACTTC | CASSYPTRGEGSYEQYF
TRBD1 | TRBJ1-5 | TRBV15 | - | TGTGCCACCAGCACTGACAGGGCTCAGCCCCAGCATTTT | CATSTDRAQPQHF
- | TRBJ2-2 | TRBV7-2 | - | TGTGCCAGCAGCTTACTCGCCGTCGGGATAACAACCGGGGAGCTGTTTTTT | CASSLLAVGITTGELFF
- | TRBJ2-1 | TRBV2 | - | TGTGCCAGCAGCCCCTCCTGGATTCGGGAGCAGTTCTTC | CASSPSWIREQFF
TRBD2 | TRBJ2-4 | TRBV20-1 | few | TGCAGTGCTAGTGCAGGGAGGGACATTCAGTACTTC | CSASAGRDIQYF